The clone carrying this T cell receptor beta chain was seen more than once but under ten times. Authors' data handling: It was from reference gene primer amplification that nucleated cell counts were estimated. The table came from immunoSEQ multiplex PCR; TCRdb's copy has only in-frame clones and leaves some out. The DNA gave D and trimming, while V, J and clone size come from that table. The sample lists about 220,000 clones; 85% were seen once. This record belongs to a study of blood T cell repertoires in COVID-19. V shed 2 bases and J 2 bases; nucleotides not matched to a gene: 8. CDR1 and CDR2 from the germline V gene are LGHDT and YNNKEL (reference sequence). The CDR3 length is 16 residues. Seattle patients were enrolled during active infection and followed longitudinally.

Sequencing was done on a sample of peripheral blood. The V gene is TRBV3-1 (or the pseudogene TRBV3-2), the J gene TRBJ2-7, with TRBD2 identical over 8 bases. The TCR comes from a woman in her seventies with COVID-19, enrolled during active disease. The CDR3 DNA reads TGTGCCAGCAGCCAACTTCCTACTAGCGGAGCCTACGAGCAGTACTTC. Translation gives CASSQLPTSGAYEQYF.